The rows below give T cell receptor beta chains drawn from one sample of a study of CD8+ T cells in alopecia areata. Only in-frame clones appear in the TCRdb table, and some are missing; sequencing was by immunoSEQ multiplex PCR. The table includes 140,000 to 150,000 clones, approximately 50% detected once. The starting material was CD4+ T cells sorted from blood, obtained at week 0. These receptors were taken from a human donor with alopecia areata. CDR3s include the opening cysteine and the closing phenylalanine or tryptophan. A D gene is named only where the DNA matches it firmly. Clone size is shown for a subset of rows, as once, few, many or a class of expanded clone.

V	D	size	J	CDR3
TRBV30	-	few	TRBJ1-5	CAWSAGGPLLQPQHF
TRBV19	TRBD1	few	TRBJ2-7	CASSCRVRDRLYSYEQYF
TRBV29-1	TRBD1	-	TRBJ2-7	CSVADRGFEQYF
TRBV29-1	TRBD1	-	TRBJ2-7	CSVAPGQGRYEQYF
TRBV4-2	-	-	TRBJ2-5	CASSQELAAQETQYF
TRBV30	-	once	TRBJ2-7	CAWSVLADSYEQYF
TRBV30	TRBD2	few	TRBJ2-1	CAWIGGSLRGLEQFF
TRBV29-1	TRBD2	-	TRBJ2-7	CSVGTSGGEQYF
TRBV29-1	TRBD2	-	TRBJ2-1	CSVRLAGDQAEQFF
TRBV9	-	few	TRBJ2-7	CASSMDPNGEQYF
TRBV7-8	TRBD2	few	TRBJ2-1	CASSSLRRGLAGLGEQFF
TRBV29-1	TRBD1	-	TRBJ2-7	CSVGRDRGSHEQYF
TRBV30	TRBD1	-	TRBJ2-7	CAWARQGSLDF